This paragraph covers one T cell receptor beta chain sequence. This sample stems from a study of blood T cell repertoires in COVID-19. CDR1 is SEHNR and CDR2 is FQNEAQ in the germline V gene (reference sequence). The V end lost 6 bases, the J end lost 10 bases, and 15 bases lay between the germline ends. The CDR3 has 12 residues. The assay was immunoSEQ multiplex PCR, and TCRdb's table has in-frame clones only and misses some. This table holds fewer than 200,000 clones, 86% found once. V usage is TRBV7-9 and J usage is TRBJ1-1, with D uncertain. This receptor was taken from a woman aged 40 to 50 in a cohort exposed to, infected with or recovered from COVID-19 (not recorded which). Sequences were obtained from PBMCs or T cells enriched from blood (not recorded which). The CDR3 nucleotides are TGTGCCAGCAGTCCTGTCGGGGTGGGAGCTTTCTTT. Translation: CASSPVGVGAFF.